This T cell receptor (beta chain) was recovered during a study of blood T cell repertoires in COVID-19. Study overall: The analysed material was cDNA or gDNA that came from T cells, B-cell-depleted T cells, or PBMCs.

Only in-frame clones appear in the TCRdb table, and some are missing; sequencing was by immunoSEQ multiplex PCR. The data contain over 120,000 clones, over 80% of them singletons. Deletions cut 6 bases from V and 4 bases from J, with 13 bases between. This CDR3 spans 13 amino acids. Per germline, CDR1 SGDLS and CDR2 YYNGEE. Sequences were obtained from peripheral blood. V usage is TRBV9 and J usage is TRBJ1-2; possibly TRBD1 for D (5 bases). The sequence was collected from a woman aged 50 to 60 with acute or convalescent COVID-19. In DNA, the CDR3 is TGTGCCAGCACGCGTGACAGACCCTATGGCTACACCTTC. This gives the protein CASTRDRPYGYTF.